The sequence of this TCR beta chain was determined in a study of T cell repertoires in cytomegalovirus infection. Whole-study context: Indications came from public TCR beta signatures; they pointed to CMV infection and to a matching HLA type. Findings and caveats of the study: Cumulative public TCR beta family frequency identified carriers of CMV plus the relevant HLA. The ex vivo response was dominated by HLA-C-restricted CMV-specific TCR beta clonotypes.

CDR1 is MNHEY, CDR2 SVGAGI, per germline. J lost 5 bases, V lost 6 bases, and 11 bases had no gene match. The CDR3 covers 15 residues. TCRdb passed the reads through MiXCR, listing each CDR3 protein once. The sample yields roughly 150,000 distinct CDR3 sequences, 23% seen once. This clonotype has just a few counts. Its target is unknown. The rearrangement links TRBV6-5 to TRBJ1-1, with 8 positions matching TRBD1. Sample: PBMCs. This clonotype originated in a human donor in good health (CMV status not recorded). Some clones in this sample may be carry-over from other donors' samples. CDR3 sequence (DNA): TGTGCCAGCAGCCTAACACAGGGGGGTCAGACTGAAGCTTTCTTT. Its protein is CASSLTQGGQTEAFF.